The rows below give T cell receptor beta chains drawn from one sample of a study of blood T cell repertoires in COVID-19. The data were produced by immunoSEQ multiplex PCR, yet TCRdb's version contains in-frame clones alone and is incomplete. The sample carries about 210,000 clones, under 90% recorded once. The specimen sequenced was peripheral blood. These receptors came from a woman aged 80 or older with COVID-19, enrolled during active disease. Both conserved end residues are part of each CDR3. Fields, in order: CDR3 DNA, CDR3 protein, clone size, D gene, V gene, J gene. D genes are given only for firm matches. Part of the rows lack a size; the others show once, few, many or a class for expanded clones.

CDR3nt: TGTGCCAGCAGTCTCAGGGGCCAGGGCGGCTATGGCTACACCTTC
CDR3aa: CASSLRGQGGYGYTF
abundance: -
d_gene: -
v_gene: TRBV11-2
j_gene: TRBJ1-2

CDR3nt: TGTGCCAGCAGCCTGGACAGGGCTCCGAACACTGAAGCTTTCTTT
CDR3aa: CASSLDRAPNTEAFF
abundance: -
d_gene: TRBD1
v_gene: TRBV5-5
j_gene: TRBJ1-1

CDR3nt: TGCGCCAGCAGCTTCGACAGATCCGAGGACTATGGCTACACCTTC
CDR3aa: CASSFDRSEDYGYTF
abundance: -
d_gene: -
v_gene: TRBV5-1
j_gene: TRBJ1-2

CDR3nt: -
CDR3aa: CASSLVGQGAPVSTDTQYF
abundance: -
d_gene: -
v_gene: TRBV12-1
j_gene: TRBJ2-3

CDR3nt: TGTGCCAGCAGCCAAGCAGGGGGGATGAACACTGAAGCTTTCTTT
CDR3aa: CASSQAGGMNTEAFF
abundance: -
d_gene: TRBD1
v_gene: TRBV3-1/TRBV3-2
j_gene: TRBJ1-1

CDR3nt: TGTGCCAGCAGCTTGGGACTAGCGGGCCCCTACGAGCAGTACTTC
CDR3aa: CASSLGLAGPYEQYF
abundance: -
d_gene: TRBD2
v_gene: TRBV7-2
j_gene: TRBJ2-7

CDR3nt: TGTGCCAGCAGCACGGGGGTGCAGAGCGACTATGGCTACACCTTC
CDR3aa: CASSTGVQSDYGYTF
abundance: -
d_gene: -
v_gene: TRBV3-1/TRBV3-2
j_gene: TRBJ1-2

CDR3nt: TGTGCCAGTACCCCGACTAGCGGGGGCCCAAGGACGCAGTATTTT
CDR3aa: CASTPTSGGPRTQYF
abundance: -
d_gene: TRBD2
v_gene: TRBV19
j_gene: TRBJ2-3

CDR3nt: TGTGCCAGCAGTTACCTTGGGCAGGGGTCGATATCGCAGTATTTT
CDR3aa: CASSYLGQGSISQYF
abundance: -
d_gene: -
v_gene: TRBV6-5
j_gene: TRBJ2-3

CDR3nt: TGTGCCAGCAGCACACATCGGGACAGAAATTCACCCCTCCACTTT
CDR3aa: CASSTHRDRNSPLHF
abundance: -
d_gene: TRBD1
v_gene: TRBV7-2
j_gene: TRBJ1-6

CDR3nt: TGTGCAAGTCGCTTAGGATTTCGGGGGGAGCTGTTTTTT
CDR3aa: CASRLGFRGELFF
abundance: -
d_gene: -
v_gene: TRBV12-2
j_gene: TRBJ2-2

CDR3nt: TGTGCCAGTAGTGAGACAGGGACCTCCTACGAGCAGTACTTC
CDR3aa: CASSETGTSYEQYF
abundance: -
d_gene: TRBD1
v_gene: TRBV19
j_gene: TRBJ2-7

CDR3nt: TGTGCCAGCAGCTTAGAGGCGGGGGGGGGCCTCAAAGCCAAAAACATTCAGTACTTC
CDR3aa: CASSLEAGGGLKAKNIQYF
abundance: once
d_gene: TRBD2
v_gene: TRBV7-2
j_gene: TRBJ2-4

CDR3nt: TGTGCCAGCAGTGACGGGGGGTCCACTGAAGCTTTCTTT
CDR3aa: CASSDGGSTEAFF
abundance: -
d_gene: -
v_gene: TRBV6-2/TRBV6-3
j_gene: TRBJ1-1

CDR3nt: TGTGCCAGCAGCCCACGGACTAGGAGTACGGAGACCCAGTACTTC
CDR3aa: CASSPRTRSTETQYF
abundance: -
d_gene: TRBD2
v_gene: TRBV7-3
j_gene: TRBJ2-5

CDR3nt: TGTGCCACCAGCAGAGATCCGAATCAGCCCCAGCATTTT
CDR3aa: CATSRDPNQPQHF
abundance: once
d_gene: -
v_gene: TRBV15
j_gene: TRBJ1-5

CDR3nt: TGCGCCAGCAGGAACGACGAGACTCGCAACTATGGCTACACCTTC
CDR3aa: CASRNDETRNYGYTF
abundance: once
d_gene: -
v_gene: TRBV5-1
j_gene: TRBJ1-2

CDR3nt: TGTGCCAGCTCACCCTCCGGGGGACCCTACGAGCAGTACTTC
CDR3aa: CASSPSGGPYEQYF
abundance: -
d_gene: -
v_gene: TRBV18
j_gene: TRBJ2-7

CDR3nt: TGTGCCAGCAGTTTCGACAGGGGGCATGGCTACACCTTC
CDR3aa: CASSFDRGHGYTF
abundance: -
d_gene: TRBD1
v_gene: TRBV27
j_gene: TRBJ1-2

CDR3nt: TGTGCCTGGCGTAGTTCGGGATATAACGAGCAGTACTTC
CDR3aa: CAWRSSGYNEQYF
abundance: -
d_gene: -
v_gene: TRBV30
j_gene: TRBJ2-7

CDR3nt: TGTGCCAGCAGTCAGGGGTTCAGTGGCTATGGCTACACCTTC
CDR3aa: CASSQGFSGYGYTF
abundance: -
d_gene: -
v_gene: TRBV28
j_gene: TRBJ1-2

CDR3nt: TGTGCCACCAGGAAAACAGGGGACAATCAGCCCCAGCATTTT
CDR3aa: CATRKTGDNQPQHF
abundance: once
d_gene: TRBD1
v_gene: TRBV24-1
j_gene: TRBJ1-5

CDR3nt: TGTGCCAGCAGCCTGGGACAGGGGATACATTCACCCCTCCACTTT
CDR3aa: CASSLGQGIHSPLHF
abundance: -
d_gene: TRBD1
v_gene: TRBV5-6
j_gene: TRBJ1-6